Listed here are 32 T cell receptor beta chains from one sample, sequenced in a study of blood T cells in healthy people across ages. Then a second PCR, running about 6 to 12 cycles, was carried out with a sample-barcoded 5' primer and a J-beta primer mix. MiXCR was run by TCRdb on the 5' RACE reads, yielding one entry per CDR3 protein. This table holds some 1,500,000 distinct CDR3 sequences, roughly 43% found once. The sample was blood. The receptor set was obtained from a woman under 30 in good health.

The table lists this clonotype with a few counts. Written as DNA, the CDR3 is TGTGCCAGCAGCGACCCGGGACCCCAAAAGCAGTACTTC. Amino acid sequence: CASSDPGPQKQYF. The chain couples TRBV7-2 to TRBJ2-7; the D gene could be TRBD1 or TRBD2 (5 bases each). Trimming shortened V by 5 bases and J by 8 bases, and 16 bases separated the two germline ends. The CDR3 loop spans 13 amino acids. Germline V gives CDR1 SGHTA, CDR2 FQGNSA.

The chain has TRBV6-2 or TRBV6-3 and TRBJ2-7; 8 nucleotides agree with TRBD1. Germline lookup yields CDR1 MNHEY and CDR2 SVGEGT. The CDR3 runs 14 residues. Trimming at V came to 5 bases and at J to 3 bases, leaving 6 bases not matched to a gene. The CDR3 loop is CASSGQGLIYEQYF. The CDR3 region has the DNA TGTGCCAGCAGTGGACAGGGACTGATCTACGAGCAGTACTTC.

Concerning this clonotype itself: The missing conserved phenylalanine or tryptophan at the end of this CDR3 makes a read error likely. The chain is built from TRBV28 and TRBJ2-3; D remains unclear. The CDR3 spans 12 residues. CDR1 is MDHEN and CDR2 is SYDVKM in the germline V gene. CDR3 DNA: TGTGCCAGCAGTTCCGGTCCAGATACACAGTATTAT. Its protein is CASSSGPDTQYY.

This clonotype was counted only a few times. The CDR3: CASMGQGDSIPYEQYF. CDR3 coding DNA: TGTGCCAGCATGGGACAGGGGGACTCCATCCCCTACGAGCAGTACTTC. The chain joins TRBV12-3 or TRBV12-4 to TRBJ2-7; TRBD1 aligns across 11 bases. This CDR3 is 16 amino acids long. V lost 7 bases and J lost 2; bases outside the gene matches: 10.

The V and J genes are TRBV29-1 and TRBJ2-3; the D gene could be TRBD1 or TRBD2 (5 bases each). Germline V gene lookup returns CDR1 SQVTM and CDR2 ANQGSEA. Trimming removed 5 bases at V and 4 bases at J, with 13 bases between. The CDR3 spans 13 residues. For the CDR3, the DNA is TGCAGCGTTTTGGGACGGAACGCAGATACGCAGTATTTT. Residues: CSVLGRNADTQYF.

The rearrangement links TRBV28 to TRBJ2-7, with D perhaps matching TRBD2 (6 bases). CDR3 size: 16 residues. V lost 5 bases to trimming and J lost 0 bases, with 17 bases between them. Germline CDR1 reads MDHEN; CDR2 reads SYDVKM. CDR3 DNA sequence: TGTGCCAGCAGTCCCTGGGCTCGGGGGTTCTCCTACGAGCAGTACTTC. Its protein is CASSPWARGFSYEQYF.

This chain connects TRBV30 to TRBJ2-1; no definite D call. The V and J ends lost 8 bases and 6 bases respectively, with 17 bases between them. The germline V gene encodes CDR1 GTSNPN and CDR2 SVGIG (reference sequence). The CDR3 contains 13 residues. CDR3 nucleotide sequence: TGTGCCATAGACCGGGCGGTGGGCAATGAGCAGTTCTTC. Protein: CAIDRAVGNEQFF.

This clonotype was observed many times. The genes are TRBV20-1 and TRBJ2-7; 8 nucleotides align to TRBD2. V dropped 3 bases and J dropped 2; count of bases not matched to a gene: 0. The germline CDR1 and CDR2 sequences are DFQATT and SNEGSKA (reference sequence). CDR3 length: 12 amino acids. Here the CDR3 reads CSASGRAYEQYF. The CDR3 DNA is TGCAGTGCTAGCGGGAGGGCCTACGAGCAGTACTTC.

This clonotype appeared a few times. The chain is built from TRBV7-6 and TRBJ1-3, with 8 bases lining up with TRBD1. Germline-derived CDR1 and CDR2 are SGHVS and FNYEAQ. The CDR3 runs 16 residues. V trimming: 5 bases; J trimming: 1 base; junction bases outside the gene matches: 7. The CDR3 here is CASSAQQGDSGNTIYF. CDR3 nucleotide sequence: TGTGCCAGCAGCGCCCAACAGGGGGATTCTGGAAACACCATATATTTT.

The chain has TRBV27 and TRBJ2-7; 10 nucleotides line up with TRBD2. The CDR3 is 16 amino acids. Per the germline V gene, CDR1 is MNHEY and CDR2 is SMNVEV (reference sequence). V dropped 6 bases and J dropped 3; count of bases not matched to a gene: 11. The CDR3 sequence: CASSPGPGLAYYEQYF. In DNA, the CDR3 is TGTGCCAGCAGCCCGGGGCCGGGACTAGCGTACTACGAGCAGTACTTC.

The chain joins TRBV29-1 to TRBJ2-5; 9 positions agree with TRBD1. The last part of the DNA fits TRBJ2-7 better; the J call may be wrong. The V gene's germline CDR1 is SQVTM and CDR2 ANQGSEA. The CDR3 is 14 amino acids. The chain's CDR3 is CSVEEETGGYEQYF. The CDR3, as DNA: TGCAGCGTTGAAGAGGAGACAGGGGGATACGAGCAGTACTTC.

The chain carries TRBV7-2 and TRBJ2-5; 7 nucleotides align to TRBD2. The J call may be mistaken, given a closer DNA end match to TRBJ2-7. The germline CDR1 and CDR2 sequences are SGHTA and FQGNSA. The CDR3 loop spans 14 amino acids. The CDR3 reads CASSFFAGEGEQYF. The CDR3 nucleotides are TGTGCCAGCAGCTTCTTTGCGGGAGAGGGCGAGCAGTACTTC.

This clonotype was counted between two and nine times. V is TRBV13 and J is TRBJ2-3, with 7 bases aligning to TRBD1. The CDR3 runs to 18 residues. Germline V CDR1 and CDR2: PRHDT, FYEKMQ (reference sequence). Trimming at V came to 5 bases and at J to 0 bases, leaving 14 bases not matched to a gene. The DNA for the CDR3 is TGTGCCAGCAGCGTAACGACAGGGAATACCGCTAGCACAGATACGCAGTATTTT. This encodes CASSVTTGNTASTDTQYF. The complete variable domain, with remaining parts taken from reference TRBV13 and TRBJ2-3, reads AAGVIQSPRHLIKEKRETATLKCYPIPRHDTVYWYQQGPGQDPQFLISFYEKMQSDKGSIPDRFSAQQFSDYHSELNMSSLELGDSALYFCASSVTTGNTASTDTQYFGPGTRLTVL.

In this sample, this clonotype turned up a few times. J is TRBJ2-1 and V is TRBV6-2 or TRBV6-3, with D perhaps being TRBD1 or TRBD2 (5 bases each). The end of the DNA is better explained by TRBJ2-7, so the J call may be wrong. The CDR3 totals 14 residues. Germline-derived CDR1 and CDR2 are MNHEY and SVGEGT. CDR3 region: CASSYIEGYNEQYF. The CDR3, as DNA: TGTGCCAGCAGTTACATCGAGGGGTACAATGAGCAGTACTTC.

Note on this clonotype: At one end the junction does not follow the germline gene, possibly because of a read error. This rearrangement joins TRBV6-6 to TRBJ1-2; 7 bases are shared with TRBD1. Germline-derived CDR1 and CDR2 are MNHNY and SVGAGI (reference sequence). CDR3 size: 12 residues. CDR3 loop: CVSTPGGGGYTF. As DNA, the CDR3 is TGTGTCAGCACTCCAGGGGGAGGCGGCTACACCTTC.

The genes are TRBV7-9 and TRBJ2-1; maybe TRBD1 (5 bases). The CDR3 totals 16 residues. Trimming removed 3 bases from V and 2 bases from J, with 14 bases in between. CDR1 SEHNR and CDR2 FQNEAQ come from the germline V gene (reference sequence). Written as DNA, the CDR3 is TGTGCCAGCAGCTTGGGGCTTGGACAAACCTACAATGAGCAGTTCTTC. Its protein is CASSLGLGQTYNEQFF.

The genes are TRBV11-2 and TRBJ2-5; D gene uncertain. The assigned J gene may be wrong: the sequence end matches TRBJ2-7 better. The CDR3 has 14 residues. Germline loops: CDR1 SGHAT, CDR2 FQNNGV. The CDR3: CASSTRPNGYEQYF. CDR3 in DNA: TGTGCCAGCAGCACCCGGCCCAATGGATACGAGCAGTACTTC.

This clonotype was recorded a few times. The CDR3 loop reads CASSLPLAGEETQYF. The DNA for the CDR3 is TGCGCCAGCAGCTTGCCGCTAGCGGGAGAAGAGACCCAGTACTTC. The V and J genes are TRBV5-1 and TRBJ2-5, with 10 positions matching TRBD2. This CDR3 is 15 amino acids long. From germline, CDR1 is SGHRS and CDR2 YFSETQ. The trim removed 1 base at V and 3 bases at J, leaving 3 bases unmatched.

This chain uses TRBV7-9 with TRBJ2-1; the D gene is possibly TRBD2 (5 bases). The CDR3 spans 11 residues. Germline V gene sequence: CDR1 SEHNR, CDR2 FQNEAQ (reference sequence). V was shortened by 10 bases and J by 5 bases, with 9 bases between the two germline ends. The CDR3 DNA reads TGTGCCACGAGCGGCAACAATGAGCAGTTCTTC. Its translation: CATSGNNEQFF.

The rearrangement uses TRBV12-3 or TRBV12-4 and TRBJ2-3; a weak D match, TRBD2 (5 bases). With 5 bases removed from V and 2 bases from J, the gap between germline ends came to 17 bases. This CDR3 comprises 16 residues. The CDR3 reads CASSPRIEADTDTQYF. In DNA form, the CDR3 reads TGTGCCAGCAGTCCCCGGATTGAAGCGGACACAGATACGCAGTATTTT.

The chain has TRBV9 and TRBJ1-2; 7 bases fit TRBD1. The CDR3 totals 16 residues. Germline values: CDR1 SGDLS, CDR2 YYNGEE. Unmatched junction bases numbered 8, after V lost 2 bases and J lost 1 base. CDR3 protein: CASSVGNRGGNYGYTF. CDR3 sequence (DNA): TGTGCCAGCAGCGTGGGTAACAGGGGCGGTAACTATGGCTACACCTTC.

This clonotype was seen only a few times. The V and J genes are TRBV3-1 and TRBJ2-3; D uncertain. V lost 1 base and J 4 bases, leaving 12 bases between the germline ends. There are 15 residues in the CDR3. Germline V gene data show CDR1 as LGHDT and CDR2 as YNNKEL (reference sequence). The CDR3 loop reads CASSQVVPFSDTQYF. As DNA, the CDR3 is TGTGCCAGCAGCCAAGTTGTCCCCTTTTCAGATACGCAGTATTTT.

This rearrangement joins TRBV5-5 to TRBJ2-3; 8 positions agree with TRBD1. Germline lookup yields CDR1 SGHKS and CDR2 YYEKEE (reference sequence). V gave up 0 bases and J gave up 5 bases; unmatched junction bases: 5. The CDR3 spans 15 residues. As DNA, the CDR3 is TGTGCCAGCAGCTTGGCCCCAGGGGGCGGAGATACGCAGTATTTT. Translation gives CASSLAPGGGDTQYF.

The CDR3 protein is CSGYSGHSYNEQYF. DNA of the CDR3: TGCAGTGGGTACTCGGGACACTCTTACAATGAGCAGTACTTC. The chain combines TRBV20-1 with TRBJ2-1; the D gene is possibly TRBD1 (6 bases). The DNA end favors TRBJ2-7, so the J call may be wrong. The CDR3 has 14 residues. The germline CDR1 and CDR2 sequences are DFQATT and SNEGSKA (reference sequence).

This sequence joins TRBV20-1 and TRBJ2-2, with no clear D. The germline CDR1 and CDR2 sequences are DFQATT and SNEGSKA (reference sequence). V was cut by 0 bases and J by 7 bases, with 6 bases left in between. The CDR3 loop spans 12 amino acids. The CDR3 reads CSARDPHGELFF. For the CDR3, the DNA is TGCAGTGCTAGAGACCCCCACGGGGAGCTGTTTTTT.

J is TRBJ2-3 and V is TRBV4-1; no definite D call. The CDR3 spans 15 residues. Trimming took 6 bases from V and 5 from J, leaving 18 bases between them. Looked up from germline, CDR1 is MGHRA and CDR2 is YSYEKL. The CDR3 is CASSPSLGSQDTQYF. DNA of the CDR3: TGCGCCAGCAGTCCAAGCCTAGGTTCACAAGATACGCAGTATTTT.

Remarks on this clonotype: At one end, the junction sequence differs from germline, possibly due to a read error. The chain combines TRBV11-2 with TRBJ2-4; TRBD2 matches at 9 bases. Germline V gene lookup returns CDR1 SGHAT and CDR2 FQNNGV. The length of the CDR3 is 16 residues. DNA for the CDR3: TGTGCCTGCAGCTTAGGTGTAGCGGGGGAGATAAACATTCAGTACTTC. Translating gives CACSLGVAGEINIQYF.

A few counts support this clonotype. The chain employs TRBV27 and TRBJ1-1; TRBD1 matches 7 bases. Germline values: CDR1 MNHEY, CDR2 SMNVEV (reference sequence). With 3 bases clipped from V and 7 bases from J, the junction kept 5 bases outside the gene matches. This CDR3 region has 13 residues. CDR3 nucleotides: TGTGCCAGCAGTTTCCGAGGACAGGATGAAGCTTTCTTT. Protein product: CASSFRGQDEAFF.

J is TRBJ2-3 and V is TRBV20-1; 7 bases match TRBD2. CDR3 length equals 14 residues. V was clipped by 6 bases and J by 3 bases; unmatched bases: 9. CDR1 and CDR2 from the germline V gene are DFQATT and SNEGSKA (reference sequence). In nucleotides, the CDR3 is TGCAGTGCCTTAGCGGGCCCGCCTACAGATACGCAGTATTTT. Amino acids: CSALAGPPTDTQYF.

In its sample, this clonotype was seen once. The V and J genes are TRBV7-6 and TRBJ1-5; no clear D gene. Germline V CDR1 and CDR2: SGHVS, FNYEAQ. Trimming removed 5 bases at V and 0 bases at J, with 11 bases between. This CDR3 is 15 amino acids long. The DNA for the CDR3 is TGTGCCAGCAGCCAACGCCCCAATAGCAATCAGCCCCAGCATTTT. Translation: CASSQRPNSNQPQHF.

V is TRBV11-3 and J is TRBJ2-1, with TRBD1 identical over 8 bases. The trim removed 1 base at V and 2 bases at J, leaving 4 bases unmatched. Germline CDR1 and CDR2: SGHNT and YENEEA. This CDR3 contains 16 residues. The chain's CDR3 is CASSLGATGAYNEQFF. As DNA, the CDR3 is TGTGCCAGCAGCTTAGGCGCGACAGGGGCCTACAATGAGCAGTTCTTC.

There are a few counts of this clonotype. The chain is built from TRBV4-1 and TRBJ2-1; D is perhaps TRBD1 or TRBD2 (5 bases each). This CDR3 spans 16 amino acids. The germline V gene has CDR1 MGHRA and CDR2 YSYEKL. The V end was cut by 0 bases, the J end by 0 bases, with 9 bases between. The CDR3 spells CASSQDSGPSYNEQFF. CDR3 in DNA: TGCGCCAGCAGCCAAGATTCGGGGCCCTCCTACAATGAGCAGTTCTTC.